The 6 T cell receptor beta chains below were found in one sample sequenced in a study of CD8 T cells in Susac syndrome. cDNA came from about 0.51 to 1 ug RNA primed by random hexamers. TCRdb fed the immunoSEQ multiplex PCR reads into MiXCR, producing one record per CDR3 protein. Of 180,000 or so distinct CDR3 sequences in the sample, almost 96% were seen once. The sample consisted of CD4+ T cells from PBMCs. These receptors were taken from a human donor with multiple sclerosis.

The chain carries TRBV30 and TRBJ1-4; D not resolved. This CDR3 is built from 13 residues. Trimming removed 2 bases from V and 3 bases from J, with 7 bases in between. Germline-derived CDR1 and CDR2 are GTSNPN and SVGIG (reference sequence). CDR3 sequence: CAWSLGANEKLFF. In DNA form, the CDR3 reads TGTGCCTGGAGTCTTGGAGCTAATGAAAAACTGTTTTTT.

The chain joins TRBV25-1 to TRBJ2-4; D is unclear. CDR3 length: 12 residues. V shed 7 bases and J shed 9 bases, with 13 bases lying between them. CDR1 is MGHDK and CDR2 is SYGVNS in the germline V gene. The CDR3 coding sequence is TGTGCCAGCACCCCGGACGTTGGCATTCAGTACTTC. This sequence encodes CASTPDVGIQYF.

The V call is TRBV19, the J call TRBJ2-2; 9 positions match TRBD1. CDR3 length: 13 residues. Germline trimming cut 4 bases from V and 6 bases from J; bases unmatched to any gene: 0. Per the germline V gene, CDR1 is LNHDA and CDR2 is SQIVND (reference sequence). Here the CDR3 DNA reads TGTGCCAGTAGTAGGACAGGGGCCGGGGAGCTGTTTTTT. Translating gives CASSRTGAGELFF.

This clonotype appeared a single time. Here the CDR3 DNA reads TGTGCCAGCAGGCGAACAGGGGGGGGATACAATGAGCAGTTCTTC. Its translation is CASRRTGGGYNEQFF. The rearrangement joins TRBV12-3 or TRBV12-4 to TRBJ2-1; TRBD1 is a possible D gene (8 bases). The CDR3 is 15 residues long. Trimming shortened V by 6 bases and J by 4 bases, and 16 bases separated the two germline ends.

This chain uses TRBV2 with TRBJ2-7, with 7 bases aligning to TRBD1. The CDR3 length is 14 residues. The germline V gene has CDR1 SNHLY and CDR2 FYNNEI. V gave up 7 bases and J gave up 2 bases; unmatched junction bases: 8. In nucleotides, the CDR3 is TGTGCCAGCAACCGGGACAGCCAGGCCTACGAGCAGTACTTC. Residues: CASNRDSQAYEQYF.

The chain couples TRBV3-1 to TRBJ2-1; the match to TRBD2 covers 7 bases. This CDR3 spans 14 amino acids. V trimming: 9 bases; J trimming: 7 bases; junction bases outside the gene matches: 12. Germline loops: CDR1 LGHDT, CDR2 YNNKEL (reference sequence). The CDR3 sequence is CASSVSSGTNEQFF. DNA for the CDR3: TGTGCCAGTTCCGTGTCTAGCGGAACTAATGAGCAGTTCTTC.